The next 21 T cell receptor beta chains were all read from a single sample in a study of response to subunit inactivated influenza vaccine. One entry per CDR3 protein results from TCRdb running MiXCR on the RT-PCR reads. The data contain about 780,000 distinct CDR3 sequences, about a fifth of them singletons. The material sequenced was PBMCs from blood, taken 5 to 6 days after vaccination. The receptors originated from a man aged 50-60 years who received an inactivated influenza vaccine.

The CDR3 sequence: CAISVLGMETQYF. CDR3 coding DNA: TGTGCCATCAGTGTTCTGGGTATGGAGACCCAGTACTTC. The chain employs TRBV10-3 and TRBJ2-5, with D unclear. V was pared by 4 bases and J by 5 bases, with 11 bases between. CDR3 size: 13 residues. Germline values: CDR1 ENHRY, CDR2 SYGVKD.

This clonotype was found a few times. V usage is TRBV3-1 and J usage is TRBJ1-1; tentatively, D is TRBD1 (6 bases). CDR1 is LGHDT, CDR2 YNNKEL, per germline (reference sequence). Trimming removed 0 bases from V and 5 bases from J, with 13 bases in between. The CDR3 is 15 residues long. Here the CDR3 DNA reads TGTGCCAGCAGCCAAGAACGGGGGGCTGGGACTGAAGCTTTCTTT. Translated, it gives CASSQERGAGTEAFF.

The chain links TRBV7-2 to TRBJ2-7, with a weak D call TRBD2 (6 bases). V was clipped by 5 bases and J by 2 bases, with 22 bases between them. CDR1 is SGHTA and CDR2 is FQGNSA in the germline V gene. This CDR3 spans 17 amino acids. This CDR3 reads CASSRGSDVGLTYEQYF. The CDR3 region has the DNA TGTGCCAGCAGCCGGGGGTCGGACGTAGGCCTTACCTACGAGCAGTACTTC.

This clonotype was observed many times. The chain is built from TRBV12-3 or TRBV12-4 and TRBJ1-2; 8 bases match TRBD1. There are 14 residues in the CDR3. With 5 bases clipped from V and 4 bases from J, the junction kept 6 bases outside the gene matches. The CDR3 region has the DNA TGTGCCAGCAGTCGGACAGGGTCCCCCTATGGCTACACCTTC. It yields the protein CASSRTGSPYGYTF.

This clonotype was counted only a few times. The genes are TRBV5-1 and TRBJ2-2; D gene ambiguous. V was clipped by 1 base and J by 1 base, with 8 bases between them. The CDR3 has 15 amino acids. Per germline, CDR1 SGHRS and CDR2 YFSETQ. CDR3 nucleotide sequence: TGCGCCAGCAGCTTGCGGCAGATGAACACCGGGGAGCTGTTTTTT. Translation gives CASSLRQMNTGELFF.

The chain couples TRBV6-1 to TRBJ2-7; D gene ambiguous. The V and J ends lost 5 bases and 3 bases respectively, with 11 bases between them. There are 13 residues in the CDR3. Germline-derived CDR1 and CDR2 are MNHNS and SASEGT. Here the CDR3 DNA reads TGTGCCAGCAGTATGACGGATGTCTACGAGCAGTACTTC. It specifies CASSMTDVYEQYF.

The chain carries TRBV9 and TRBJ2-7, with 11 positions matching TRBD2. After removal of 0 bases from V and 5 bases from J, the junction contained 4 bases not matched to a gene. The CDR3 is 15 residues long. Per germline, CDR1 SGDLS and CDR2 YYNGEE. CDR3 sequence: CASSVEGLAADEQYF. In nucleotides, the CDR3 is TGTGCCAGCAGCGTAGAGGGACTAGCGGCAGACGAGCAGTACTTC. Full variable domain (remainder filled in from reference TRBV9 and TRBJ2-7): DSGVTQTPKHLITATGQRVTLRCSPRSGDLSVYWYQQSLDQGLQFLIQYYNGEERAKGNILERFSAQQFPDLHSELNLSSLELGDSALYFCASSVEGLAADEQYFGPGTRLTVT.

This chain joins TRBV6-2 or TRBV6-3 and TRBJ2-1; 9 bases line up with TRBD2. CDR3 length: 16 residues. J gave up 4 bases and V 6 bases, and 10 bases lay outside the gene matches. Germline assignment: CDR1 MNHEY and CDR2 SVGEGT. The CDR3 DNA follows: TGTGCCAGCAGCCCTAAAGCGGGGGGATCGTACAATGAGCAGTTCTTC. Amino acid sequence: CASSPKAGGSYNEQFF.

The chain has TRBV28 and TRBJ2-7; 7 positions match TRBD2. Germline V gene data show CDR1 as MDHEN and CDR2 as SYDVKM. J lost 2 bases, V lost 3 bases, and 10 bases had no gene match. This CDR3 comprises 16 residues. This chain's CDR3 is CASSFWAGLVAYEQYF. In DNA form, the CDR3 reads TGTGCCAGCAGTTTTTGGGCAGGACTAGTGGCCTACGAGCAGTACTTC.

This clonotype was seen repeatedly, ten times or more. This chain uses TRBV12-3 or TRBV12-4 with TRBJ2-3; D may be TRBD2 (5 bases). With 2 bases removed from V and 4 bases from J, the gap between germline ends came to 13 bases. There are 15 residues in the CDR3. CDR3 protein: CASSLHIGRADTQYF. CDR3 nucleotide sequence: TGTGCCAGCAGTTTACATATAGGGAGAGCAGATACGCAGTATTTT.

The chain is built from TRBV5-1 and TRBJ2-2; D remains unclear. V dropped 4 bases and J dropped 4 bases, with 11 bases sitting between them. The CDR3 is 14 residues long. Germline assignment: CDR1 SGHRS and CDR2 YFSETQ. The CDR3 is CASSPQPLTGELFF. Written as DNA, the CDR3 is TGCGCCAGCAGCCCTCAGCCCCTCACCGGGGAGCTGTTTTTT.

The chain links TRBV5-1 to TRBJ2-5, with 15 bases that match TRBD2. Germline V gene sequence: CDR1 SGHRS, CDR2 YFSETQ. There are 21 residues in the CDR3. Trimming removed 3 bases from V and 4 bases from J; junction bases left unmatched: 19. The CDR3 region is CASSSLRTSGRGGSAGETQYF. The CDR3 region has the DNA TGCGCCAGCAGCTCCCTGCGGACTAGCGGGAGGGGGGGGTCGGCAGGAGAGACCCAGTACTTC.

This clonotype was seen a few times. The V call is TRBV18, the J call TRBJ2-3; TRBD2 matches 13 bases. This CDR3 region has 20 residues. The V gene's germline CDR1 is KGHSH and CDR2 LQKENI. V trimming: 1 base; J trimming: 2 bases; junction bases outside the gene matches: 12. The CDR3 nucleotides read TGTGCCAGCTCACCACGAAGGGGGACTAGCGGGGACCGACACACAGATACGCAGTATTTT. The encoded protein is CASSPRRGTSGDRHTDTQYF.

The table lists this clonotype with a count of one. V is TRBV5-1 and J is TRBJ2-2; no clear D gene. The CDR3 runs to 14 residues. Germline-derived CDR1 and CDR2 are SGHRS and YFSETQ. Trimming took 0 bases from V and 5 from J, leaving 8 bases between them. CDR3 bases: TGCGCCAGCAGCTTGGTAATCCAAACCGGGGAGCTGTTTTTT. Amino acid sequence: CASSLVIQTGELFF.

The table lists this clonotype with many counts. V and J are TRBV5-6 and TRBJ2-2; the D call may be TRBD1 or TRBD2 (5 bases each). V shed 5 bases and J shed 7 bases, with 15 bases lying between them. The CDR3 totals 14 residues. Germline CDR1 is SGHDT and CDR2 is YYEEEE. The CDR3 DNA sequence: TGTGCCAGCAGTCGGGGCAGGGACGGCGGGGAGCTGTTTTTT. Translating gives CASSRGRDGGELFF.

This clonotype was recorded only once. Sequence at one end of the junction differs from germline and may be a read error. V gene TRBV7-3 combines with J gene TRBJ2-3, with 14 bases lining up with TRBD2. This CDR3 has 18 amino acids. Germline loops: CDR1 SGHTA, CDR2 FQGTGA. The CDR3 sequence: CASSSLGTSGSRSDTHYF. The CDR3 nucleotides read TGTGCCAGCAGCTCCCTCGGGACTAGCGGGAGTAGGTCAGATACGCACTATTTT.

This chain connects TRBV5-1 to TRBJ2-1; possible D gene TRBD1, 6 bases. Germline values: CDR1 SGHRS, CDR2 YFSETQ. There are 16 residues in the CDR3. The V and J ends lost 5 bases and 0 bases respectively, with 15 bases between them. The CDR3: CASRINEGDSYNEQFF. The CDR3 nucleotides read TGCGCCAGCAGGATAAACGAGGGGGACTCCTACAATGAGCAGTTCTTC.

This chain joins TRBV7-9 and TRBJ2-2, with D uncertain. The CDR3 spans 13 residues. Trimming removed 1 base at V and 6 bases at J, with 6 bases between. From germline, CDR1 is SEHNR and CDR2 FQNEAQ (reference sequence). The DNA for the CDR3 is TGTGCCAGCAGCTTAGATAACCCCGGGGAGCTGTTTTTT. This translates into CASSLDNPGELFF.

In DNA form, the CDR3 reads TGTGCCAGCGGCCCCGGGACAGGGCCAGGAGGCTACACCTTC. Translating gives CASGPGTGPGGYTF. The V gene is TRBV25-1, the J gene TRBJ1-2; 9 positions agree with TRBD1. V shed 8 bases and J 8 bases; nucleotides not matched to a gene: 12. Germline V gene sequence: CDR1 MGHDK, CDR2 SYGVNS. The CDR3 extends over 14 amino acids.

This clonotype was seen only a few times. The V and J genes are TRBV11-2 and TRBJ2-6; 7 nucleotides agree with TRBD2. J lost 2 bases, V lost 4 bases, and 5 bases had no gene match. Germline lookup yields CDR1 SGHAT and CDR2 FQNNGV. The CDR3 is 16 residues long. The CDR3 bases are TGTGCCAGCAGCTCCAAAGCGGGGACTGGGGCCAACGTCCTGACTTTC. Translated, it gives CASSSKAGTGANVLTF.

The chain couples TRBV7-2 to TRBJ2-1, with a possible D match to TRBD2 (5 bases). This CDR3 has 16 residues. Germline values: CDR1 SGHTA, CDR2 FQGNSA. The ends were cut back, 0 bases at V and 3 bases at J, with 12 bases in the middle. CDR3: CASSLAVTGVYNEQFF. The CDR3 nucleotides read TGTGCCAGCAGCTTAGCGGTCACCGGGGTCTACAATGAGCAGTTCTTC.